This T cell receptor beta chain was sequenced during a study of cytomegalovirus exposure and HLA in healthy donors. Study findings and constraints: Later analysis suggested most CMV-associated TCR beta chains were HLA-restricted. For most TCR sequences rarity was the rule, although some public TCRs occurred in many donors. TCR beta V- and J-gene trimming, according to a later analysis, was linked to a missense DCLRE1C variant. According to reports, the classifier identified cytomegalovirus status with high specificity and sensitivity.

Notes on this clone: Its antigen is still unknown.

PCR primers comprised 60 Vbeta and 13 Jbeta primers. This table comes from immunoSEQ multiplex PCR, and its TCRdb copy is limited to in-frame clones, with some not included. The data show around 110,000 clones, around 75% seen once. The CDR3 is 15 amino acids. Germline lookup yields CDR1 SQVTM and CDR2 ANQGSEA. V was clipped by 3 bases and J by 9 bases, with 24 bases between them. The sequencing input was PBMCs. The sequence derives from a man aged 30 to 39 in good health and CMV-seronegative. This chain connects TRBV29-1 to TRBJ2-7; maybe TRBD1 (6 bases). CDR3 nucleotides: TGCAGCGTTGAGGTACCCGGGACACCGAGTCGTGGGCAGTACTTC. It yields the protein CSVEVPGTPSRGQYF.